This paragraph covers one TCR beta chain sequence. Its antigen is as yet unknown. A junction boundary mismatches the germline segment, possibly from a read error. This record comes from a study of CD8+CD57+ T cells in acquired aplastic anemia. Background on the study: The mean DNA yield obtained from sorted CD4+ and CD8+ cells came to 3 to 3.5 ug. Notes on the study in general: The study found no significant CD8+ Simpson's diversity difference between patients and controls.

CDR3 size: 14 residues. Germline CDR1 MNHEY, CDR2 SVGEGT. Template material for TCR beta VDJ and CDR3 profiling consisted of genomic DNA. Each CDR3 protein gets one entry after TCRdb re-called the reads with MiXCR. The sample shows tens of thousands of distinct CDR3 sequences, around 76% of them seen only once. The sequenced sample was sorted CD4+, CD8+, or CD8+CD57+ T cells (not recorded which) from PBMCs. The clonotype originates from a human donor in good health, serving as a control. The chain has TRBV6-2 or TRBV6-3 and TRBJ2-1; D not certain. The CDR3 DNA sequence: TGTGCCACCAGTGGTATCCAAAACTACAATGAGCAGTTCTTC. It is translated as CATSGIQNYNEQFF.